This TCR beta chain stems from a study of blood T cell repertoires in COVID-19. Assay used: immunoSEQ multiplex PCR; TCRdb lists only in-frame clones, some missing. Of about 120,000 clones detected, 90% appear once; the ten largest clones hold more than 3%. With 10 bases removed from V and 1 base from J, the gap between germline ends came to 14 bases. The CDR3 is made up of 14 amino acids. In germline, CDR1 is ENHRY, CDR2 SYGVKD. This clone showed up just a few times. The sequenced sample consisted of peripheral blood. The gene calls are TRBV10-3 and TRBJ1-5; maybe TRBD1 (5 bases). The receptor was derived from a woman aged 60-70 years with COVID-19, enrolled during active disease. CDR3 loop: CATARGGSNQPQHF. In DNA, the CDR3 is TGTGCCACCGCCCGCGGGGGAAGCAATCAGCCCCAGCATTTT.